These T cell receptor beta chains were read from a single sample in a study of vaccination and CD4 T cells after COVID-19. These receptors are not linked to any known antigen. TCRdb analysed the PCR reads with MiXCR anew, one entry per CDR3 protein. The data hold roughly 12,000 distinct CDR3 sequences, with around 75% observed a single time. The sequenced sample was CD4+ T cells from blood, cultured in vitro. The receptors stem from a human donor who had recovered from COVID-19. Both conserved end residues are part of each CDR3. Each record gives: V gene, clone size, J gene, D gene, CDR3 protein, CDR3 DNA. D genes are given only for firm matches. Size is omitted from some rows. Given values are once, few, many or a class for expanded clones.

TRBV24-1,.,TRBJ2-2,TRBD2,CATSRAGGSAGELFF,TGTGCCACCAGTCGGGCGGGAGGGAGTGCCGGGGAGCTGTTTTTT
TRBV6-2/TRBV6-3,once,TRBJ1-3,.,CASSNPWGSGNTIYF,TGTGCCAGCAGTAACCCCTGGGGCTCTGGAAACACCATATATTTT
TRBV6-1,few,TRBJ2-2,TRBD2,CASSESGLAGRTGELFF,TGTGCCAGCAGCGAATCCGGGCTAGCGGGAAGGACCGGGGAGCTGTTTTTT
TRBV2,.,TRBJ1-5,TRBD1,CASSRDRGLYQPQHF,TGTGCCAGCAGCCGGGACAGGGGGCTTTATCAGCCCCAGCATTTT
TRBV12-3/TRBV12-4,.,TRBJ1-1,.,CASSLAGDLNTEAFF,TGTGCCAGCAGTTTAGCGGGGGACTTGAACACTGAAGCTTTCTTT
TRBV6-5,large,TRBJ1-2,TRBD1,CASSTRQGANYGYTF,TGTGCCAGCAGTACTCGACAGGGAGCTAACTATGGCTACACCTTC
TRBV24-1,.,TRBJ1-2,TRBD1,CATSDRTGRGYTF,TGTGCCACCAGTGACCGGACAGGACGGGGCTACACCTTC
TRBV29-1,few,TRBJ2-3,.,CSGSRDTQYF,TGCAGCGGCTCTCGCGATACGCAGTATTTT
TRBV10-2,.,TRBJ2-3,.,CASSEWRSTDTQYF,TGCGCCAGCAGTGAGTGGCGGAGCACAGATACGCAGTATTTT
TRBV20-1,.,TRBJ1-3,.,CSARDHRFSGNTIYF,TGCAGTGCTAGGGATCACAGATTCTCTGGAAACACCATATATTTT
TRBV28,.,TRBJ2-3,TRBD2,CASSLAPGTRTDTQYF,TGTGCCAGCAGTTTGGCGCCCGGGACTAGAACAGATACGCAGTATTTT
TRBV7-9,.,TRBJ1-4,.,CASSPAAYFATNEKLFF,TGTGCCAGCAGCCCGGCGGCCTACTTTGCAACTAATGAAAAACTGTTTTTT
TRBV7-2,medium-sized,TRBJ1-2,.,CASTPRREGHYGYTF,TGTGCCAGCACCCCCCGCCGGGAGGGGCACTATGGCTACACCTTC
TRBV7-6,once,TRBJ1-3,.,CASSLAGGNAGNTIYF,TGTGCCAGCAGCTTAGCGGGGGGGAACGCTGGAAACACCATATATTTT
TRBV7-2,few,TRBJ2-2,.,CASRPTGTGELFF,TGTGCCAGCAGACCTACAGGGACCGGGGAGCTGTTTTTT
TRBV10-1,.,TRBJ2-7,TRBD2,CASSRGSGGSSYEQYF,TGCGCCAGCAGCCGAGGTAGCGGGGGAAGCTCCTACGAGCAGTACTTC
TRBV11-2,once,TRBJ2-5,.,CASSGADWYQETQYF,TGTGCCAGCAGTGGAGCGGACTGGTACCAAGAGACCCAGTACTTC
TRBV6-1,.,TRBJ1-5,TRBD1,CAPGETGKASNQPQHF,TGTGCCCCCGGGGAGACAGGGAAAGCGAGCAATCAGCCCCAGCATTTT
TRBV19,.,TRBJ1-2,.,CASTAANLGYGYTF,TGTGCCAGTACCGCAGCAAATTTGGGGTATGGCTACACCTTC
TRBV20-1,.,TRBJ2-1,.,CSASWFGSPYNEQFF,TGCAGTGCTAGTTGGTTCGGCAGCCCCTACAATGAGCAGTTCTTC